This TCR beta chain derives from a study of cytomegalovirus exposure and HLA in healthy donors. Overall study results and limits: Within an earlier analysis, most TCR beta V segments proved productive either about 90% or about 30% of the time. A few chains tied to CMV proved CMV antigen-specific in vitro. In a later analysis, TCR association rates varied by HLA locus: DRB1 most, HLA-C fewest.

Of note for this clone: Its specificity is unknown.

There are 18 residues in the CDR3. Germline CDR1 and CDR2: SGHAT and FQNNGV. Trimming stripped 2 bases from V and 2 bases from J, with 22 bases between. It was with 60 Vbeta and 13 Jbeta primers that the PCR ran. TCRdb's table, derived via immunoSEQ multiplex PCR, lists solely in-frame clones and lacks some. The table includes about 110,000 clones, less than 80% detected once. Sequencing input: PBMCs. The source is a woman aged 25-40 years in good health and CMV-seronegative. This chain connects TRBV11-2 to TRBJ2-7; D may be TRBD1 (6 bases). This chain's CDR3 is CASSLPSLYRAPPYEQYF. CDR3 nucleotide sequence: TGTGCCAGCAGCTTACCCAGCCTTTACAGGGCCCCTCCCTACGAGCAGTACTTC.